These 24 T cell receptor beta chains came from one sample sequenced in a study of blood T cells in healthy people across ages. Sample-barcoded 5' priming and a J-beta primer mix drove a second PCR of about 6 to 12 cycles. One entry per CDR3 protein, called by TCRdb with MiXCR from the 5' RACE reads. The sample records 1,300,000 or so distinct CDR3 sequences, roughly 59% being singletons. The sequenced material came from blood. These receptors were taken from a man younger than 30 in good health.

This clonotype was seen a handful of times. V is TRBV7-9 and J is TRBJ2-3, with D hard to call. V was cut by 5 bases and J by 6 bases, with 15 bases left in between. CDR1 SEHNR and CDR2 FQNEAQ come from the germline V gene (reference sequence). The CDR3 has 14 amino acids. The CDR3, as DNA: TGTGCCAGCAGCATCCTTCCCAGTACGGATACGCAGTATTTT. Amino acids: CASSILPSTDTQYF.

This clonotype was seen a handful of times. The chain couples TRBV12-3 or TRBV12-4 to TRBJ1-6, with a weak D call TRBD1 (5 bases). Trimming cost V 3 bases and J 4 bases, with 13 bases left between them. The CDR3 covers 16 residues. CDR3 sequence: CASSFEGTGYNSPLHF. The CDR3 nucleotides are TGTGCCAGCAGTTTCGAGGGGACGGGATATAATTCACCCCTCCACTTT.

The rearrangement links TRBV14 to TRBJ2-1; possibly TRBD2 for D (5 bases). Germline CDR1 is SGHDN and CDR2 is FVKESK. CDR3 length equals 15 residues. V lost 0 bases and J 11 bases, leaving 17 bases between the germline ends. The CDR3: CASSQDRASRWKQFF. In DNA, the CDR3 is TGTGCCAGCAGCCAAGATAGGGCTAGCCGGTGGAAGCAGTTCTTC.

CDR3 protein: CASSDHSGRWNSVATDTQYF. The CDR3 coding sequence is TGTGCCAGCAGTGATCACTCGGGGCGGTGGAACAGCGTCGCCACAGATACGCAGTATTTT. V usage is TRBV2 and J usage is TRBJ2-3, with D possibly being TRBD1 or TRBD2 (5 bases each). This CDR3 region has 20 residues. V lost 3 bases and J 2 bases, leaving 27 bases between the germline ends. Germline V lookup: CDR1 SNHLY, CDR2 FYNNEI.

This clonotype has only a few counts. The chain is built from TRBV30 and TRBJ2-7; D may be TRBD1 or TRBD2 (5 bases each). Trimming took 8 bases from V and 0 from J, leaving 20 bases between them. Looked up from germline, CDR1 is GTSNPN and CDR2 is SVGIG (reference sequence). This CDR3 comprises 15 residues. The CDR3 reads CASWSTEGSSYEQYF. The DNA of the CDR3 is TGTGCCAGCTGGAGTACAGAGGGGTCCTCCTACGAGCAGTACTTC.

V usage is TRBV5-5 and J usage is TRBJ2-3; D gene unclear. This CDR3 is built from 13 residues. Germline loops: CDR1 SGHKS, CDR2 YYEKEE (reference sequence). Trimming took off 4 bases at V and 8 bases at J, with 14 bases between the two ends. For the CDR3, the DNA is TGTGCCAGCAGCGACCTTCTGTCTTCTACGCAGTATTTT. Amino acid sequence: CASSDLLSSTQYF. The full variable domain, with the rest looked up from reference TRBV5-5 and TRBJ2-3, is DAGVTQSPTHLIKTRGQQVTLRCSPISGHKSVSWYQQVLGQGPQFIFQYYEKEERGRGNFPDRFSARQFPNYSSELNVNALLLGDSALYLCASSDLLSSTQYFGPGTRLTVL.

The J gene is TRBJ1-2, the V gene TRBV11-2; D may be TRBD1 (5 bases). The CDR3 runs 13 residues. Germline values: CDR1 SGHAT, CDR2 FQNNGV. V was pared by 0 bases and J by 8 bases, with 10 bases between. CDR3 protein: CASSLDPGTGYTF. The CDR3 DNA follows: TGTGCCAGCAGCTTAGATCCAGGGACCGGCTACACCTTC.

This chain uses TRBV6-2 or TRBV6-3 with TRBJ2-1; either TRBD1 or TRBD2 may fit D (6 bases each). The germline V gene has CDR1 MNHEY and CDR2 SVGEGT. With 5 bases removed from V and 7 bases from J, the gap between germline ends came to 18 bases. There are 15 residues in the CDR3. CDR3 region: CASSRGEVNGNEQFF. The CDR3 DNA sequence: TGTGCCAGCAGTAGGGGGGAGGTTAATGGTAATGAGCAGTTCTTC.

The chain employs TRBV27 and TRBJ2-7; 7 bases match TRBD2. The trim removed 2 bases at V and 6 bases at J, leaving 7 bases unmatched. Germline CDR1 and CDR2: MNHEY and SMNVEV (reference sequence). CDR3 size: 14 residues. CDR3 sequence (DNA): TGTGCCAGCAGTTTAAGGCAATGGGAGGGCGAGCAGTACTTC. This gives the protein CASSLRQWEGEQYF.

This chain joins TRBV6-2 or TRBV6-3 and TRBJ2-7; TRBD1 aligns across 7 bases. CDR3 length equals 13 residues. V lost 7 bases to trimming and J lost 4 bases; unmatched junction nucleotides: 7. CDR1 is MNHEY, CDR2 SVGEGT, per germline. The CDR3 spells CASTKGQRYEQYF. The CDR3 coding sequence is TGTGCCAGCACCAAGGGACAGCGGTACGAGCAGTACTTC.

The chain joins TRBV7-8 to TRBJ1-6; maybe TRBD1 (5 bases). Germline CDR1 SGHVS, CDR2 FQNEAQ. CDR3 size: 16 residues. V was trimmed by 1 base and J by 8 bases, leaving 15 bases between them. In DNA form, the CDR3 reads TGTGCCAGCAGCTTAGTCCCAGGGCATTTGGATTCACCCCTCCACTTT. Protein: CASSLVPGHLDSPLHF.

The gene calls are TRBV7-2 and TRBJ2-1; 13 nucleotides agree with TRBD2. Gene TRBJ2-7 matches the end of the DNA better, so the J call may be wrong. This CDR3 has 18 residues. The germline V gene has CDR1 SGHTA and CDR2 FQGNSA. The CDR3 region is CASSLALAGGSSYNEQYF. The CDR3 bases are TGTGCCAGCAGCTTAGCACTAGCGGGGGGGAGCTCCTACAATGAGCAGTACTTC.

This clonotype turned up a few times. This rearrangement joins TRBV6-6 to TRBJ2-4; the match to TRBD2 covers 8 bases. The J call may be mistaken, given a closer DNA end match to TRBJ2-5. The CDR3 consists of 14 residues. CDR1 and CDR2 (germline): MNHNY, SVGAGI (reference sequence). CDR3 protein: CASSDGLAQETQYF. CDR3 coding DNA: TGTGCCAGCTCCGACGGACTAGCACAAGAGACCCAGTACTTC.

The chain is built from TRBV10-3 and TRBJ2-5; unclear D gene. Germline lookup yields CDR1 ENHRY and CDR2 SYGVKD. The CDR3 is 19 amino acids. The V gene lost 3 bases and the J gene lost 5 bases, with 28 bases spanning the gap. The chain's CDR3 is CAISDNEPDPTSWDETQYF. CDR3 nucleotides: TGTGCCATCAGTGACAACGAACCGGACCCTACCAGTTGGGATGAGACCCAGTACTTC.

This clonotype occurred a few times. The gene calls are TRBV29-1 and TRBJ1-1; tentative D call: TRBD1 (5 bases). Germline V gives CDR1 SQVTM, CDR2 ANQGSEA. Between the trimmed V and J ends, which lost 6 bases and 6 bases, there was a span of 11 bases. This CDR3 spans 11 amino acids. The CDR3 is CSVAQGAEAFF. In nucleotides, the CDR3 is TGCAGCGTGGCCCAGGGAGCTGAAGCTTTCTTT.

This chain joins TRBV7-2 and TRBJ2-3, with 10 bases matching TRBD2. The CDR3 sequence is 20 residues long. Germline CDR1 SGHTA, CDR2 FQGNSA. J was trimmed by 1 base and V by 2 bases; bases with no gene match: 15. CDR3 amino acids: CASSLLRRRLAGGGTDTQYF. The CDR3 DNA reads as TGTGCCAGCAGCTTACTTCGTCGTAGACTAGCGGGCGGGGGCACAGATACGCAGTATTTT.

The J gene is TRBJ2-7, the V gene TRBV7-9; a possible D gene is TRBD2 (5 bases). In germline, CDR1 is SEHNR, CDR2 FQNEAQ (reference sequence). The CDR3 spans 14 residues. V was cut by 8 bases and J by 0 bases, with 14 bases left in between. The CDR3, as DNA: TGTGCCAGCGGATCGGACTCTAGCTCCTACGAGCAGTACTTC. Encoded protein: CASGSDSSSYEQYF.

With regard to this clonotype: A much larger clonotype is one base distant, so this may be a read error. V is TRBV4-1 and J is TRBJ2-1; weak D call: TRBD1 (6 bases). Near its end, the DNA agrees better with TRBJ2-7, so the J call may be wrong. Germline CDR1 is MGHRA and CDR2 is YSYEKL. The CDR3 totals 18 residues. In DNA form, the CDR3 reads TGCGCCAGCAGCCAAGGTCCCAACAGGGTGAGGTCCTACAATGAGCAGTACTTC. Its translation: CASSQGPNRVRSYNEQYF.

The chain carries TRBV7-2 and TRBJ2-3, with 10 bases fitting TRBD2. The CDR3 length is 17 residues. J gave up 5 bases and V 2 bases, and 10 bases lay outside the gene matches. In germline, CDR1 is SGHTA, CDR2 FQGNSA. CDR3 sequence reads: CASSLSAVAGGLDTQYF. The CDR3 bases are TGTGCCAGCAGCTTAAGTGCGGTAGCGGGGGGACTAGATACGCAGTATTTT.

This clonotype was seen more than once but under ten times. This sequence joins TRBV4-1 and TRBJ2-7; perhaps TRBD1 as D (6 bases). V was pared by 4 bases and J by 3 bases, with 19 bases between. Germline lookup yields CDR1 MGHRA and CDR2 YSYEKL. CDR3 length: 16 residues. In DNA, the CDR3 is TGCGCCAGCAGCCTAGTAATACAGGGAAATAACTACGAGCAGTACTTC. This gives the protein CASSLVIQGNNYEQYF.

V is TRBV10-3 and J is TRBJ1-2, with D possibly matching TRBD1 (5 bases). V was shortened by 8 bases and J by 7 bases, with 23 bases between the two germline ends. Looked up from germline, CDR1 is ENHRY and CDR2 is SYGVKD. The CDR3 runs 15 residues. For the CDR3, the DNA is TGTGCCATCTCTCCGGTTGCAGGAGAAAGGGGTGGCTACACCTTC. This sequence encodes CAISPVAGERGGYTF.

This chain joins TRBV27 and TRBJ2-1; a weak D match, TRBD2 (5 bases). This CDR3 is built from 14 residues. V shed 3 bases and J shed 7 bases, with 13 bases lying between them. CDR1 is MNHEY and CDR2 is SMNVEV in the germline V gene (reference sequence). In DNA, the CDR3 is TGTGCCAGCAGTTTCTTAGCGAGGGAAAATGAGCAGTTCTTC. Encoded protein: CASSFLARENEQFF.

V usage is TRBV14 and J usage is TRBJ2-3, with a tentative D call TRBD1 (6 bases). Germline V gene sequence: CDR1 SGHDN, CDR2 FVKESK. V was trimmed by 4 bases and J by 10 bases, leaving 12 bases between them. The CDR3 consists of 12 residues. The chain's CDR3 is CASSPWTVSQYF. CDR3 in DNA: TGTGCCAGCAGCCCCTGGACAGTGTCGCAGTATTTT.

The chain is built from TRBV6-1 and TRBJ2-1; TRBD2 agrees at 14 bases. The V segment lost 0 bases and the J segment 4 bases; nucleotides outside the gene matches: 8. CDR3 size: 19 residues. Germline V gives CDR1 MNHNS, CDR2 SASEGT. This chain's CDR3 is CASSEALLGTSGRYNEQFF. As DNA, the CDR3 is TGTGCCAGCAGTGAAGCGCTTCTAGGGACTAGCGGGAGATACAATGAGCAGTTCTTC.